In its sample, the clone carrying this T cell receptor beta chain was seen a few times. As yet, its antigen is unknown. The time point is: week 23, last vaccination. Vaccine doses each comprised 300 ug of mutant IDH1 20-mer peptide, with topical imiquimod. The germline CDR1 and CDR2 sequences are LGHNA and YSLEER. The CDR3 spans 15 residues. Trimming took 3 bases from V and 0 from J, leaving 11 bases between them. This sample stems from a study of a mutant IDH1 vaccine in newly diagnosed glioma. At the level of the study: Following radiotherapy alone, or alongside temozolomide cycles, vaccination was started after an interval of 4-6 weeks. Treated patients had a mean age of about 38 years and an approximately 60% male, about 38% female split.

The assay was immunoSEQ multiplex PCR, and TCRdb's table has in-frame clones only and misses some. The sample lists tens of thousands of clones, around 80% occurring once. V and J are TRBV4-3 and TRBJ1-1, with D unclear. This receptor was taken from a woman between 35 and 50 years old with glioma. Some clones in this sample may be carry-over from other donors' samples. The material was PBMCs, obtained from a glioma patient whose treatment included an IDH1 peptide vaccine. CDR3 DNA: TGCGCCAGCAGCCAGGAACCTAGGATGAACACTGAAGCTTTCTTT. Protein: CASSQEPRMNTEAFF.